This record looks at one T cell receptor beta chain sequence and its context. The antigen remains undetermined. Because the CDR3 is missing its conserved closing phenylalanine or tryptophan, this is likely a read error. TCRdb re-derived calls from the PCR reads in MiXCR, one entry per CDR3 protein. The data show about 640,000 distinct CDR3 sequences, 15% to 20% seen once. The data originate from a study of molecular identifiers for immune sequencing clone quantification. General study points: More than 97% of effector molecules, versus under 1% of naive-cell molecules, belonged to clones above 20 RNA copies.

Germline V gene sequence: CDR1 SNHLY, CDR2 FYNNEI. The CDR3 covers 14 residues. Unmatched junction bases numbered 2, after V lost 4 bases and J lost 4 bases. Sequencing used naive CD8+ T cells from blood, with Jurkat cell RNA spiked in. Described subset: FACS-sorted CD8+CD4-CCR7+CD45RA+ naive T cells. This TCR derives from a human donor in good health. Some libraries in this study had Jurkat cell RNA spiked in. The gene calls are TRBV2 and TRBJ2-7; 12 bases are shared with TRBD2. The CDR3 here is CASSGLAGVYEQYY. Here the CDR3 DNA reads TGTGCCAGCAGTGGACTAGCGGGAGTTTACGAGCAGTACTAC.